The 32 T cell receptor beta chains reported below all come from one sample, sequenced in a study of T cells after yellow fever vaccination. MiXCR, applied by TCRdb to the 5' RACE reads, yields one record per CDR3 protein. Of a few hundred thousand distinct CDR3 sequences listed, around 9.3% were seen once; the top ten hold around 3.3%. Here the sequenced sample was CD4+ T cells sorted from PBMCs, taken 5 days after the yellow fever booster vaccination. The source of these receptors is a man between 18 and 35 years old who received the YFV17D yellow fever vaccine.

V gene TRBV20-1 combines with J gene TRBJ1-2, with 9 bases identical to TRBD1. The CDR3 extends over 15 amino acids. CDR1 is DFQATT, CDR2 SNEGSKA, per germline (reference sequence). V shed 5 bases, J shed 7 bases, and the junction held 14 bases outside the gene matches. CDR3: CSADRGNSQAVGYTF. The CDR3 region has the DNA TGCAGTGCTGACAGGGGGAATTCCCAAGCCGTTGGCTACACCTTC.

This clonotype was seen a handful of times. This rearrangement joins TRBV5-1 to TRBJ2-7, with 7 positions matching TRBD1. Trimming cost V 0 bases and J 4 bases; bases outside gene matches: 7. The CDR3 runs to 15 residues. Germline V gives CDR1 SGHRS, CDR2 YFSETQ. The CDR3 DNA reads TGCGCCAGCAGCTTGGGACAGGGCCCGCTGTACGAGCAGTACTTC. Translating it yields CASSLGQGPLYEQYF.

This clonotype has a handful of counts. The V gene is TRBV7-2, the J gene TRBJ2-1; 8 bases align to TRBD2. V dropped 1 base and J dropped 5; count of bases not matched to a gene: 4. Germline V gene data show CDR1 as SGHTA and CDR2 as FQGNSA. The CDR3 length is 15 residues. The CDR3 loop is CASSLGISGNNEQFF. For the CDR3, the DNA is TGTGCCAGCAGCTTAGGGATTAGCGGGAACAATGAGCAGTTCTTC.

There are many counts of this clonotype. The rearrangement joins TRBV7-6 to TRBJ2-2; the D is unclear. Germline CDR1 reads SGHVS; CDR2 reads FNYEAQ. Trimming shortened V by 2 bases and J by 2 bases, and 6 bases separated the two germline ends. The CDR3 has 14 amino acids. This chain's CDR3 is CASSLLVNTGELFF. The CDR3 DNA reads TGTGCCAGCAGCTTACTGGTTAACACCGGGGAGCTGTTTTTT.

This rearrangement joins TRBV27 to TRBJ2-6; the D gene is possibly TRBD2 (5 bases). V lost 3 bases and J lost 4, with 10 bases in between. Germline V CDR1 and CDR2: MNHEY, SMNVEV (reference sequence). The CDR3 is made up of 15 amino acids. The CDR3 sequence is CASSFEGSGANVLTF. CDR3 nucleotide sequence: TGTGCCAGCAGTTTCGAGGGATCAGGGGCCAACGTCCTGACTTTC.

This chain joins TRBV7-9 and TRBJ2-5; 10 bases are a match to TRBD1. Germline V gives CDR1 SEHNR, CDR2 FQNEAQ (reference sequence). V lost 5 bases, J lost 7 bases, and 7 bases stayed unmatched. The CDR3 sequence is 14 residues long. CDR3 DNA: TGTGCCAGCAGCAGCGGACAGGGGGAGGGGACCCAGTACTTC. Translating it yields CASSSGQGEGTQYF. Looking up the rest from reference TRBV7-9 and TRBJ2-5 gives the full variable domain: DTGVSQNPRHKITKRGQNVTFRCDPISEHNRLYWYRQTLGQGPEFLTYFQNEAQLEKSRLLSDRFSAERPKGSFSTLEIQRTEQGDSAMYLCASSSGQGEGTQYFGPGTRLLVL.

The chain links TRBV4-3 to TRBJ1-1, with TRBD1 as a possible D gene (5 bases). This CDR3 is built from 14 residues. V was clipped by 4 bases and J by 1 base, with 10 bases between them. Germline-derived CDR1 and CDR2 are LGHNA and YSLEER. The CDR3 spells CASSRGGENTEAFF. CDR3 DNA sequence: TGCGCCAGCAGCCGTGGAGGGGAGAACACTGAAGCTTTCTTT.

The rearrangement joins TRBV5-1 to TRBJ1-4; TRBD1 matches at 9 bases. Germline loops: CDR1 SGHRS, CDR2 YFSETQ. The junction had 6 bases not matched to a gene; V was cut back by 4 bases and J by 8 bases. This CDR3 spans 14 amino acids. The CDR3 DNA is TGCGCCAGCAGCATCGGGACAGGGAGGGAAAAACTGTTTTTT. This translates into CASSIGTGREKLFF.

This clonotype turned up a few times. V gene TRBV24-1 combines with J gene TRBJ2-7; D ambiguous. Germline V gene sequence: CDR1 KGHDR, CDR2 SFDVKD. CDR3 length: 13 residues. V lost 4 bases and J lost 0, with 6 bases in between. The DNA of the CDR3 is TGTGCCACCAGTGACAGCAGCTCCTACGAGCAGTACTTC. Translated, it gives CATSDSSSYEQYF.

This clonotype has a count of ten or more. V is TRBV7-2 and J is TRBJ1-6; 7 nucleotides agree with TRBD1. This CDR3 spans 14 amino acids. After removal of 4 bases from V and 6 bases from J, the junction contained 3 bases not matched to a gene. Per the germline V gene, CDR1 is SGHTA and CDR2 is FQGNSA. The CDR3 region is CASSSGTANSPLHF. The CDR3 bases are TGTGCCAGCAGCTCCGGGACAGCTAATTCACCCCTCCACTTT.

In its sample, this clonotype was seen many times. The chain's CDR3 is CASSSNTEAFF. As DNA, the CDR3 is TGTGCCAGCAGCTCCAACACTGAAGCTTTCTTT. This chain links TRBV12-3 or TRBV12-4 with TRBJ1-1; D remains ambiguous. Between the trimmed V and J ends, which lost 6 bases and 2 bases, there was a span of 4 bases. CDR3 length: 11 amino acids.

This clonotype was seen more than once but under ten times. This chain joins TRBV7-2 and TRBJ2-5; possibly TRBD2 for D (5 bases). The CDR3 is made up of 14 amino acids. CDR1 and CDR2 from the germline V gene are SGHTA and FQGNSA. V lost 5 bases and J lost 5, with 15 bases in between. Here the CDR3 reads CASSADLSLETQYF. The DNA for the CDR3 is TGTGCCAGCAGCGCGGACTTATCATTGGAGACCCAGTACTTC.

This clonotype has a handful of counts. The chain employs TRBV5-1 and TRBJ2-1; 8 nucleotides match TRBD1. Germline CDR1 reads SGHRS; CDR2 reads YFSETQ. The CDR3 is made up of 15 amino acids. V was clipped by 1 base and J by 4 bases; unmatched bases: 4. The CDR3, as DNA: TGCGCCAGCAGCTTGCCCACAGGGGGTTACAATGAGCAGTTCTTC. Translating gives CASSLPTGGYNEQFF.

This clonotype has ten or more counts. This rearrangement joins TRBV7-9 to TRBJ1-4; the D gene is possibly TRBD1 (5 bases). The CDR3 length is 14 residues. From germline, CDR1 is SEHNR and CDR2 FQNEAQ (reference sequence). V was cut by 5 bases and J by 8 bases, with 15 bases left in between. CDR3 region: CASSRLGVGEKLFF. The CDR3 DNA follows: TGTGCCAGCAGCCGCCTAGGGGTTGGGGAAAAACTGTTTTTT.

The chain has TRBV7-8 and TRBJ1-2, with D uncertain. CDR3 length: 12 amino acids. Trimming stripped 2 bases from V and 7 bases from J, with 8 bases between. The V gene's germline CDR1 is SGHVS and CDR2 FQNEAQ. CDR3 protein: CASSLHPGGYTF. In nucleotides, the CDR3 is TGTGCCAGCAGCTTACATCCTGGTGGCTACACCTTC.

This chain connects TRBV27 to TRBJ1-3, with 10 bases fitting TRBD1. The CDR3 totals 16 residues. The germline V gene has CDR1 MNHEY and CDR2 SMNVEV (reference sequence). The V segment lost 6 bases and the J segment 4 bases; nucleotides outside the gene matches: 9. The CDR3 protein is CASSRAGTGAGNTIYF. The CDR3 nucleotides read TGTGCCAGCAGCCGAGCCGGGACAGGGGCAGGAAACACCATATATTTT.

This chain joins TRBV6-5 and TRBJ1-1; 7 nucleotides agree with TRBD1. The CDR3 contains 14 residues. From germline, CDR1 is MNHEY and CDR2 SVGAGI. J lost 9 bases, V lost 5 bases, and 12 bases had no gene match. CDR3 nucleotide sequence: TGTGCCAGCAGTAGGGGGCAGGGGGGAGAAAAAGCTTTCTTT. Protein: CASSRGQGGEKAFF.

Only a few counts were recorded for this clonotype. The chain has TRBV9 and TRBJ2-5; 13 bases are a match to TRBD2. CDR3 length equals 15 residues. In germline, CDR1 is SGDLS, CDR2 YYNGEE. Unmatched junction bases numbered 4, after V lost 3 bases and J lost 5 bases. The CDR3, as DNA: TGTGCCAGCAGCGCCGGGACTAGCGGGGCGGAGACCCAGTACTTC. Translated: CASSAGTSGAETQYF.

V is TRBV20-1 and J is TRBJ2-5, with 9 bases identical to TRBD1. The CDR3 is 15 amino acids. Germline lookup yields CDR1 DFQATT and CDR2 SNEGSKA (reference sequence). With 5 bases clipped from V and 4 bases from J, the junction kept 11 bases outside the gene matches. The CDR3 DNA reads TGCAGTGCTCCGGACAGGGGAGGGGCAGCAGAGACCCAGTACTTC. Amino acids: CSAPDRGGAAETQYF.

The CDR3 loop reads CASSDARVSNQPQHF. CDR3 sequence (DNA): TGTGCCAGCAGTGACGCCAGGGTCAGCAATCAGCCCCAGCATTTT. The V gene is TRBV2, the J gene TRBJ1-5, with D maybe TRBD1 (5 bases). Germline V gene data show CDR1 as SNHLY and CDR2 as FYNNEI. The CDR3 spans 15 residues. The V gene lost 3 bases and the J gene lost 1 base, with 10 bases spanning the gap.

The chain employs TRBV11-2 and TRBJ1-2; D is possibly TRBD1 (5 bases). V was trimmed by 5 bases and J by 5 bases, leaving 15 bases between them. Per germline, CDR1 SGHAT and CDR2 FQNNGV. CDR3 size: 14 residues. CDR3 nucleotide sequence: TGTGCCAGCAGCCCTCCGGGGGGTGGGTATGGCTACACCTTC. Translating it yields CASSPPGGGYGYTF.

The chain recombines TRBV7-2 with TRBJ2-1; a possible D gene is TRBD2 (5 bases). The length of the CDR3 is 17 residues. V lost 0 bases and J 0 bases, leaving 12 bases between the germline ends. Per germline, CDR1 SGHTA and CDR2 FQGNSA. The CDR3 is CASSLAGLLSSYNEQFF. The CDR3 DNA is TGTGCCAGCAGCTTAGCCGGACTCCTGAGCTCCTACAATGAGCAGTTCTTC.

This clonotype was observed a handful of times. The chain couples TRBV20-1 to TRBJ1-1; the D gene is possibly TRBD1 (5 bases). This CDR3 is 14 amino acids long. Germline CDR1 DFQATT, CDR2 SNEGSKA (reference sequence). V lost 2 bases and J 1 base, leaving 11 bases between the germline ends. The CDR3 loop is CSARSGTRNTEAFF. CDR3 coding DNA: TGCAGTGCTAGATCCGGGACCCGGAACACTGAAGCTTTCTTT.

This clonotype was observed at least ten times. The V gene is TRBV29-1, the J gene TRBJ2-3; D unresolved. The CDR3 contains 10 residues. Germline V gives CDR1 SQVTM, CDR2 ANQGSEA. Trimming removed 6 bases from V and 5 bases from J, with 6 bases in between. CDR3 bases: TGCAGCGTGAGAAAAGATACGCAGTATTTT. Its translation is CSVRKDTQYF.

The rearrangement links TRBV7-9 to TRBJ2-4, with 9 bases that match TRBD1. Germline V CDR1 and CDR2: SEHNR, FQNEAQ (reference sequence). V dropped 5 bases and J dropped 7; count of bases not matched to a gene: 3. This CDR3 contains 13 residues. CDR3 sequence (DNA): TGTGCCAGCAGCCAACAGGGGGCGAACATTCAGTACTTC. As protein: CASSQQGANIQYF.

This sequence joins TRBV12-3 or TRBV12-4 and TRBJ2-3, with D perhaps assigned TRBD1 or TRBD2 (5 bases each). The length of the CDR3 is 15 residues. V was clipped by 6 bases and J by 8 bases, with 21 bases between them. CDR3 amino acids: CASSLRDPREGTQYF. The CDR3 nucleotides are TGTGCCAGCAGCCTCCGGGACCCACGAGAGGGTACGCAGTATTTT.

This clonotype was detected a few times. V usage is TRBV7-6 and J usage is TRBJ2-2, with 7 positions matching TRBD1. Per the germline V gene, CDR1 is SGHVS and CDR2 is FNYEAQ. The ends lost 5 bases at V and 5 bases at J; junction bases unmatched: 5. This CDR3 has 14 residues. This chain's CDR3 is CASSRDSQTGELFF. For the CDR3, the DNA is TGTGCCAGCAGCCGGGACAGCCAAACCGGGGAGCTGTTTTTT.

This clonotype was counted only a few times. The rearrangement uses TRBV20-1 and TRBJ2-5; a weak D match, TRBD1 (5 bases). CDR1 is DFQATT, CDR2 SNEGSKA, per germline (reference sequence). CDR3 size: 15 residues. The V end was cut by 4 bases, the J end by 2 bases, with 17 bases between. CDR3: CSATPPQTAQETQYF. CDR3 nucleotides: TGCAGTGCTACCCCTCCACAGACAGCTCAAGAGACCCAGTACTTC.

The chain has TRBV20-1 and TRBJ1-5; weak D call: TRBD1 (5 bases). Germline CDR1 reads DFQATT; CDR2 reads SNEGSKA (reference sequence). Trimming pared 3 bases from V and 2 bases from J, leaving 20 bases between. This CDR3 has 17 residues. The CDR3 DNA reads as TGCAGTGCTAGTCTCAGGGTGGGTTTTAAGGGCAATCAGCCCCAGCATTTT. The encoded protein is CSASLRVGFKGNQPQHF.

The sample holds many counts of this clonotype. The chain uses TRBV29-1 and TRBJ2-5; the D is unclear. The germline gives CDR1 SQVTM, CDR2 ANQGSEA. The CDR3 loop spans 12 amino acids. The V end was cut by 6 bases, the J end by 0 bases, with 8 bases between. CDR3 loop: CSVVRYQETQYF. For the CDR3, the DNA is TGCAGCGTGGTCAGGTACCAAGAGACCCAGTACTTC.

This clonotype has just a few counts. The CDR3 DNA reads TGTGCCAGCAGCCATTCCGGGACAGGGGATTCACCCCTCCACTTT. It yields the protein CASSHSGTGDSPLHF. The chain employs TRBV3-1 and TRBJ1-6; 10 bases match TRBD1. Germline V CDR1 and CDR2: LGHDT, YNNKEL (reference sequence). With V trimmed by 3 bases and J by 8 bases, 4 bases remained unmatched. The CDR3 totals 15 residues.

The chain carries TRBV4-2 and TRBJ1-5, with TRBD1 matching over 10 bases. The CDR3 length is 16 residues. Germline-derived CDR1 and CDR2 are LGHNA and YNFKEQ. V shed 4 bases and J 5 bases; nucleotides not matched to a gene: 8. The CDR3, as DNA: TGTGCCAGCAGCCCCCGGGAAGGGACAGGGGATCAGCCCCAGCATTTT. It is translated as CASSPREGTGDQPQHF.